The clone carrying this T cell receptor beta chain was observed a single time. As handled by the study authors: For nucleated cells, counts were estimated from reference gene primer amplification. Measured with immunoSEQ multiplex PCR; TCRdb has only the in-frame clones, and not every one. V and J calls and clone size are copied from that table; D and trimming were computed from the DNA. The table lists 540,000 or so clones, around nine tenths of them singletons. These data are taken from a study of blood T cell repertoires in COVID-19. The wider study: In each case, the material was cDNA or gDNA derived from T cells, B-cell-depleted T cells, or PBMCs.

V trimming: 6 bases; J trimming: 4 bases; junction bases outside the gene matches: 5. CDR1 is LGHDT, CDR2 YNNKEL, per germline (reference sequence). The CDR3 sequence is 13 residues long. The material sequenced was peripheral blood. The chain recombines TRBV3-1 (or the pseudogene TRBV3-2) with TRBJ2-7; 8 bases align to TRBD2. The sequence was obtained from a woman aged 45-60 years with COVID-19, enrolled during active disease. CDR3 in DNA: TGTGCCAGCAGTCGCGGGGGGCTATACGAGCAGTACTTC. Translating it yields CASSRGGLYEQYF.